The clone carrying this T cell receptor (beta chain) appeared many times. The antigen is not known. The record originates from a study of T cells in Graves' hyperthyroidism and ophthalmopathy. The overall study: Sampling of peripheral blood happened at initial diagnosis, prior to any treatment. Study conclusions and caveats: In the analysis, a 13 V-J model separated ophthalmopathy from stable hyperthyroidism.

It was uncontrolled infection, other autoimmune disease, pregnancy or lactation that excluded patients. Diagnoses were made from clinical symptoms, serum measures (thyroxine and TRAb), thyroid ultrasound and orbital computed tomography. The germline CDR1 and CDR2 sequences are SGHRS and YFSETQ. The ends were cut back, 0 bases at V and 1 base at J, with 5 bases in the middle. The CDR3 is 15 residues long. Amplified TCR beta CDR3 regions derived from RNA transcripts. First-round RT-PCR with HTBI primers amplified the TCR CDR3 region. TCRdb re-called the multiplex PCR reads with MiXCR, one entry per CDR3 protein. In the table there are 220,000 or so distinct CDR3 sequences, 15% to 20% of which are singletons.

The sequence was obtained from a woman between 18 and 29 years old with Graves' ophthalmopathy. The chain uses TRBV5-1 and TRBJ1-6; no definite D call. Material for sequencing was blood. CDR3 amino acids: CASSLDGSYNSPLHF. In nucleotides, the CDR3 is TGCGCCAGCAGCTTGGATGGTTCCTATAATTCACCCCTCCACTTT.